This entry lists 32 T cell receptor beta chains sequenced from one sample in a study of cytomegalovirus exposure and HLA in healthy donors. Libraries were prepared by immunoSEQ multiplex PCR; TCRdb keeps only in-frame clonotypes and omits some of them. The sample carries approximately 160,000 clones, about 89% recorded once. Sequenced material: PBMCs. Every receptor here comes from a woman younger than 35 in good health and CMV-seropositive.

The chain combines TRBV5-1 with TRBJ1-2; 8 nucleotides line up with TRBD1. Germline assignment: CDR1 SGHRS and CDR2 YFSETQ. The CDR3 is made up of 14 amino acids. J was trimmed by 3 bases and V by 7 bases; bases with no gene match: 8. The CDR3 nucleotides read TGCGCCAGCGGGGGAGACAGGGGCCACTATGGCTACACCTTC. Its protein is CASGGDRGHYGYTF.

This chain connects TRBV2 to TRBJ1-1; TRBD1 aligns across 7 bases. V lost 5 bases, J lost 2 bases, and 8 bases stayed unmatched. Per germline, CDR1 SNHLY and CDR2 FYNNEI. This CDR3 spans 15 amino acids. The chain's CDR3 is CASSFRGRGNTEAFF. CDR3 nucleotides: TGTGCCAGCAGTTTCAGGGGGAGAGGAAACACTGAAGCTTTCTTT.

This chain uses TRBV5-1 with TRBJ1-2, with a possible D match to TRBD1 (5 bases). V was pared by 0 bases and J by 4 bases, with 16 bases between. This CDR3 has 16 residues. Per germline, CDR1 SGHRS and CDR2 YFSETQ. The CDR3 nucleotides are TGCGCCAGCAGCTTGGCCGGCCAGGGCTTGGGCTATGGCTACACCTTC. Translated, it gives CASSLAGQGLGYGYTF.

The J gene is TRBJ2-7, the V gene TRBV23-1, with 8 positions matching TRBD1. TRBV23-1 is recorded as an ORF, its role being uncertain. This CDR3 has 18 residues. After removal of 6 bases from V and 0 bases from J, the junction contained 16 bases not matched to a gene. Here the CDR3 reads CASRRTQGARVGSYEQYF. CDR3 in DNA: TGCGCCAGCAGACGAACCCAGGGGGCGCGGGTCGGCTCCTACGAGCAGTACTTC.

V is TRBV7-2 and J is TRBJ2-7, with a tentative D call TRBD2 (5 bases). Trimming shortened V by 5 bases and J by 5 bases, and 22 bases separated the two germline ends. CDR3 length equals 16 residues. The germline gives CDR1 SGHTA, CDR2 FQGNSA. The CDR3 is CASSPRAGNPSDEQYF. As DNA, the CDR3 is TGTGCCAGCAGCCCTAGGGCGGGCAACCCGTCCGACGAGCAGTACTTC.

The CDR3 sequence is CASSRRALEQYF. In DNA form, the CDR3 reads TGTGCCAGCAGCCGCAGGGCCCTGGAGCAGTACTTC. The chain employs TRBV6-6 and TRBJ2-7; D may be TRBD1 (5 bases). CDR1 is MNHNY, CDR2 SVGAGI, per germline (reference sequence). Trimming stripped 6 bases from V and 7 bases from J, with 13 bases between. The CDR3 has 12 residues.

The chain couples TRBV4-1 to TRBJ2-5; D unclear. The V gene lost 1 base and the J gene lost 8 bases, with 14 bases spanning the gap. The CDR3 has 14 residues. Germline values: CDR1 MGHRA, CDR2 YSYEKL. The CDR3 DNA reads TGCGCCAGCAGCCAAGTCTTGTTCGCGGAAACCCAGTACTTC. This translates into CASSQVLFAETQYF.

This clone appeared a few times. The chain has TRBV7-9 and TRBJ2-1; possible D gene TRBD2, 6 bases. CDR3 size: 13 residues. The V gene's germline CDR1 is SEHNR and CDR2 FQNEAQ (reference sequence). The germline V and J ends were trimmed by 10 bases and 12 bases, with 22 bases remaining between them. CDR3 region: CAIRPLALGGQFF. The CDR3 coding sequence is TGTGCCATCCGTCCCCTAGCGTTAGGAGGGCAGTTCTTC.

The V gene is TRBV11-3, the J gene TRBJ2-1, with TRBD2 matching 8 bases. CDR1 SGHNT and CDR2 YENEEA come from the germline V gene. The CDR3 is 15 residues long. J was trimmed by 7 bases and V by 2 bases; bases with no gene match: 7. CDR3 in amino acids: CASSLSSGNLNEQFF. For the CDR3, the DNA is TGTGCCAGCAGCTTAAGTAGCGGGAATTTGAATGAGCAGTTCTTC.

The V gene is TRBV25-1, the J gene TRBJ1-3; no clear D. In germline, CDR1 is MGHDK, CDR2 SYGVNS. The CDR3 runs 14 residues. Trimming took 6 bases from V and 0 from J, leaving 9 bases between them. CDR3 sequence reads: CASSQTSSGNTIYF. In nucleotides, the CDR3 is TGTGCCAGCAGCCAAACTTCCTCTGGAAACACCATATATTTT.

This chain uses TRBV2 with TRBJ2-6; weak D call: TRBD2 (6 bases). The germline V gene encodes CDR1 SNHLY and CDR2 FYNNEI. V was pared by 3 bases and J by 0 bases, with 12 bases between. The CDR3 is 17 amino acids. CDR3 nucleotides: TGTGCCAGCAGTGACGGGGGTCTGCCCTCTGGGGCCAACGTCCTGACTTTC. Translated, it gives CASSDGGLPSGANVLTF.

This chain joins TRBV28 and TRBJ1-3; 7 bases are a match to TRBD1. Germline-derived CDR1 and CDR2 are MDHEN and SYDVKM. V lost 6 bases to trimming and J lost 0 bases; unmatched junction nucleotides: 5. CDR3 length: 15 amino acids. CDR3 nucleotides: TGTGCCAGCAGACCCCGGACAGGCTCTGGAAACACCATATATTTT. This gives the protein CASRPRTGSGNTIYF.

The chain recombines TRBV27 with TRBJ2-1; 8 nucleotides align to TRBD2. The CDR3 runs to 16 residues. Germline values: CDR1 MNHEY, CDR2 SMNVEV (reference sequence). V was pared by 5 bases and J by 4 bases, with 10 bases of the junction left unmatched. The CDR3 spells CASSLSSGIRYNEQFF. Written as DNA, the CDR3 is TGTGCCAGCAGTCTCAGTAGCGGGATACGATACAATGAGCAGTTCTTC.

The chain has TRBV2 and TRBJ2-1, with no clear D. Looked up from germline, CDR1 is SNHLY and CDR2 is FYNNEI. V shed 8 bases and J shed 5 bases, with 16 bases lying between them. The CDR3 is 14 residues long. CDR3 in amino acids: CASEKLVSDNEQFF. The CDR3 DNA sequence: TGTGCCAGCGAAAAGCTCGTCTCTGACAATGAGCAGTTCTTC.

This clone was recorded only once. The V and J genes are TRBV7-8 and TRBJ2-7; 12 bases are shared with TRBD2. The CDR3 is made up of 16 amino acids. The germline CDR1 and CDR2 sequences are SGHVS and FQNEAQ. V lost 5 bases, J lost 2 bases, and 7 bases stayed unmatched. This CDR3 reads CASSTSGLAGTYEQYF. The CDR3 DNA sequence: TGTGCCAGCAGCACCTCTGGACTAGCGGGGACCTACGAGCAGTACTTC.

CDR3 loop: CASSLEQGARSYEQYF. The CDR3 nucleotides are TGTGCCAGCAGCCTGGAACAGGGGGCACGCTCCTACGAGCAGTACTTC. The chain employs TRBV5-4 and TRBJ2-7, with 9 bases lining up with TRBD1. The germline CDR1 and CDR2 sequences are SGHNT and YYREEE (reference sequence). With V trimmed by 4 bases and J by 0 bases, 8 bases remained unmatched. This CDR3 is built from 16 residues.

V and J are TRBV11-2 and TRBJ1-2; a weak D match, TRBD1 (5 bases). CDR1 is SGHAT, CDR2 FQNNGV, per germline. The germline V and J ends were trimmed by 4 bases and 1 base, with 7 bases remaining between them. The CDR3 has 13 amino acids. This CDR3 reads CASSWTYNYGYTF. CDR3 nucleotides: TGTGCCAGCAGCTGGACATATAACTATGGCTACACCTTC.

This chain connects TRBV15 to TRBJ2-6; D is uncertain. Germline V CDR1 and CDR2: LNHNV, YYDKDF (reference sequence). This CDR3 region has 16 residues. V dropped 3 bases and J dropped 4 bases, with 13 bases sitting between them. Written as DNA, the CDR3 is TGTGCCACCAGCAGCCCCGGAACTATAGGGGCCAACGTCCTGACTTTC. It specifies CATSSPGTIGANVLTF.

V and J are TRBV5-1 and TRBJ1-6, with 10 bases lining up with TRBD1. CDR1 is SGHRS, CDR2 YFSETQ, per germline. The CDR3 has 16 amino acids. J was trimmed by 10 bases and V by 1 base; bases with no gene match: 8. CDR3 protein: CASSLWDRGEGSPLHF. The DNA for the CDR3 is TGCGCCAGCAGCTTGTGGGACAGGGGAGAAGGATCACCCCTCCACTTT. Based on the CDR3 plus reference TRBV5-1 and TRBJ1-6, the full variable domain is KAGVTQTPRYLIKTRGQQVTLSCSPISGHRSVSWYQQTPGQGLQFLFEYFSETQRNKGNFPGRFSGRQFSNSRSEMNVSTLELGDSALYLCASSLWDRGEGSPLHFGNGTRLTVT.

This chain links TRBV7-2 with TRBJ2-2; 11 bases line up with TRBD2. V dropped 2 bases and J dropped 5; count of bases not matched to a gene: 4. From germline, CDR1 is SGHTA and CDR2 FQGNSA. The CDR3 spans 16 residues. CDR3 bases: TGTGCCAGCAGCTTAAGGCTAGCGGGAGGAACCGGGGAGCTGTTTTTT. Protein: CASSLRLAGGTGELFF.

V usage is TRBV2 and J usage is TRBJ2-5, with D possibly being TRBD2 (5 bases). The CDR3 is 11 amino acids. V gave up 4 bases and J gave up 5 bases, with 5 bases separating them. CDR1 is SNHLY and CDR2 is FYNNEI in the germline V gene. The CDR3 bases are TGTGCCAGCAGTGCGGGGGAGACCCAGTACTTC. This sequence encodes CASSAGETQYF. The whole variable domain, filled in from reference TRBV2 and TRBJ2-5, reads EPEVTQTPSHQVTQMGQEVILRCVPISNHLYFYWYRQILGQKVEFLVSFYNNEISEKSEIFDDQFSVERPDGSNFTLKIRSTKLEDSAMYFCASSAGETQYFGPGTRLLVL.

The J gene is TRBJ2-1, the V gene TRBV5-1, with 8 bases that match TRBD2. CDR3 length: 14 amino acids. V shed 5 bases and J 5 bases; nucleotides not matched to a gene: 6. Germline lookup yields CDR1 SGHRS and CDR2 YFSETQ. This chain's CDR3 is CASSSAGGDNEQFF. CDR3 nucleotides: TGCGCCAGCAGTTCTGCGGGAGGAGACAATGAGCAGTTCTTC.

This clone has just a few counts. CDR3 DNA sequence: TGTGCCAGCAGTCCCTTAGCGGGGGTGAGCTCCTACGAGCAGTACTTC. It specifies CASSPLAGVSSYEQYF. The V gene is TRBV6-6, the J gene TRBJ2-7; 9 bases are shared with TRBD2. The CDR3 contains 16 residues. Per the germline V gene, CDR1 is MNHNY and CDR2 is SVGAGI (reference sequence). With 5 bases clipped from V and 0 bases from J, the junction kept 8 bases outside the gene matches.

The chain recombines TRBV7-3 with TRBJ2-2; a weak D match, TRBD1 (5 bases). The CDR3 totals 15 residues. V lost 5 bases, J lost 3 bases, and 13 bases lay in between. The germline CDR1 and CDR2 sequences are SGHTA and FQGTGA. The CDR3, as DNA: TGTGCCAGCAGCCCAGGGCCCCGAGACACCGGGGAGCTGTTTTTT. Protein: CASSPGPRDTGELFF.

This clone was found once. The chain combines TRBV4-1 with TRBJ2-3; the match to TRBD2 covers 7 bases. Per the germline V gene, CDR1 is MGHRA and CDR2 is YSYEKL. The V segment lost 6 bases and the J segment 4 bases; nucleotides outside the gene matches: 7. CDR3 length equals 14 residues. The CDR3 sequence: CASSPAGRADTQYF. In DNA, the CDR3 is TGCGCCAGCAGTCCGGCGGGGAGGGCAGATACGCAGTATTTT.

This chain joins TRBV20-1 and TRBJ1-1, with D uncertain. CDR3 length: 10 residues. The germline CDR1 and CDR2 sequences are DFQATT and SNEGSKA (reference sequence). The V and J ends lost 7 bases and 9 bases respectively, with 12 bases between them. DNA of the CDR3: TGCAGTGACGCGGCCGATAAAGCTTTCTTT. It is translated as CSDAADKAFF.

V and J are TRBV5-3 and TRBJ2-7; tentative D call: TRBD2 (6 bases). TRBV5-3 falls under the ORF class, with uncertain function. The CDR3 runs 15 residues. V was cut by 3 bases and J by 3 bases, with 16 bases left in between. CDR3 coding DNA: TGTGCCAGAAGCTGGGGGGACGAGGCCGTCTACGAGCAGTACTTC. Amino acid sequence: CARSWGDEAVYEQYF.

The CDR3 sequence: CASSFPSGSLDTQYF. CDR3 DNA sequence: TGTGCCAGCAGTTTTCCTAGCGGGAGTTTGGATACGCAGTATTTT. The chain carries TRBV6-6 and TRBJ2-3, with 10 bases fitting TRBD2. This CDR3 is built from 15 residues. Germline CDR1 reads MNHNY; CDR2 reads SVGAGI (reference sequence). V lost 4 bases to trimming and J lost 6 bases; unmatched junction nucleotides: 7.

This clone was found once. The chain links TRBV11-2 to TRBJ2-5; TRBD1 matches 10 bases. Germline V gives CDR1 SGHAT, CDR2 FQNNGV. The V and J ends lost 7 bases and 4 bases, in that order; junction bases with no gene match: 3. CDR3 size: 13 residues. CDR3 loop: CASTRDRGETQYF. In nucleotides, the CDR3 is TGTGCCAGCACCCGGGACAGGGGAGAGACCCAGTACTTC.

This clone was counted a single time. The J gene is TRBJ2-3, the V gene TRBV30, with TRBD2 matching 14 bases. The junction had 8 bases not matched to a gene; V was cut back by 5 bases and J by 7 bases. Germline CDR1 GTSNPN, CDR2 SVGIG (reference sequence). This CDR3 is 15 amino acids long. CDR3 nucleotides: TGTGCCTGGGCAAGACTAGCGGGGGGGAAGAATACGCAGTATTTT. It encodes CAWARLAGGKNTQYF.

The V gene is TRBV7-2, the J gene TRBJ1-3; no firm D call. Trimming took off 1 base at V and 4 bases at J, with 23 bases between the two ends. There are 19 residues in the CDR3. The V gene's germline CDR1 is SGHTA and CDR2 FQGNSA. The CDR3 bases are TGTGCCAGCAGCTTAGGTGGACTCCCACCCGGTATCCTCGGAAACACCATATATTTT. Protein: CASSLGGLPPGILGNTIYF.

The J gene is TRBJ2-7, the V gene TRBV19; possible D gene TRBD2, 5 bases. This CDR3 comprises 13 residues. Per germline, CDR1 LNHDA and CDR2 SQIVND (reference sequence). V lost 6 bases, J lost 6 bases, and 15 bases lay in between. The CDR3 DNA is TGTGCCAGTAGCCGCCGGGGTGCCTCCGAGCAGTACTTC. Protein sequence: CASSRRGASEQYF.